Each of the 24 T cell receptor beta chains below was sequenced from the same sample in a study of radiotherapy plus CTLA-4 blockade in lung cancer. Clones were sequenced by immunoSEQ multiplex PCR, and TCRdb holds only the in-frame ones, with some missing. The sample carries 50,000 to 85,000 clones, about 85% recorded once. Sequencing was performed on peripheral blood, taken from a patient treated with radiotherapy plus ipilimumab. The receptors shown here come from a human donor with non-small cell lung cancer who had a partial response to radiotherapy plus ipilimumab.

This clone occurred once. The chain uses TRBV5-1 and TRBJ2-3; a weak D match, TRBD2 (6 bases). The germline CDR1 and CDR2 sequences are SGHRS and YFSETQ. The CDR3 length is 16 residues. Trimming removed 0 bases from V and 4 bases from J, with 15 bases in between. CDR3 DNA: TGCGCCAGCAGCTTGGAGCCGGGACTCCAGGCAGATACGCAGTATTTT. This translates into CASSLEPGLQADTQYF.

The chain uses TRBV12-5 and TRBJ2-2, with 10 bases that match TRBD1. The CDR3 has 15 amino acids. V gave up 6 bases and J gave up 5 bases; unmatched junction bases: 6. Germline V lookup: CDR1 LGHNT, CDR2 FRNRAP. The DNA for the CDR3 is TGTGCTAGTGGACCGGGACAGGGGACGACCGGGGAGCTGTTTTTT. Translating it yields CASGPGQGTTGELFF. The full variable domain, in which reference TRBV12-5 and TRBJ2-2 provide the parts outside the CDR3, is DARVTQTPRHKVTEMGQEVTMRCQPILGHNTVFWYRQTMMQGLELLAYFRNRAPLDDSGMPKDRFSAEMPDATLATLKIQPSEPRDSAVYFCASGPGQGTTGELFFGEGSRLTVL.

The V and J genes are TRBV7-8 and TRBJ2-3; 7 bases are a match to TRBD2. V shed 5 bases, J shed 0 bases, and the junction held 2 bases outside the gene matches. Germline V CDR1 and CDR2: SGHVS, FQNEAQ. The CDR3 runs 14 residues. The CDR3 region is CASSPSGSTDTQYF. The CDR3 DNA reads TGTGCCAGCAGCCCTAGCGGAAGCACAGATACGCAGTATTTT.

V usage is TRBV30 and J usage is TRBJ2-2, with TRBD1 matching over 10 bases. V dropped 4 bases and J dropped 7; count of bases not matched to a gene: 9. Germline values: CDR1 GTSNPN, CDR2 SVGIG (reference sequence). The CDR3 sequence is 15 residues long. The CDR3 protein is CAWNSGTGEGGELFF. The CDR3 DNA follows: TGTGCCTGGAACTCCGGGACAGGGGAAGGCGGGGAGCTGTTTTTT.

The V gene is TRBV5-1, the J gene TRBJ2-6, with D possibly TRBD2 on 5 matching bases. Germline values: CDR1 SGHRS, CDR2 YFSETQ. V lost 4 bases and J 3 bases, leaving 17 bases between the germline ends. The CDR3 runs 17 residues. The CDR3 here is CASSSLDGLSGANVLTF. The CDR3 nucleotides are TGCGCCAGCAGCAGTCTCGATGGACTCAGTGGGGCCAACGTCCTGACTTTC.

The rearrangement joins TRBV18 to TRBJ1-5; 8 positions match TRBD1. J lost 11 bases, V lost 3 bases, and 3 bases had no gene match. The CDR3 extends over 12 amino acids. Germline values: CDR1 KGHSH, CDR2 LQKENI. The CDR3, as DNA: TGTGCCAGCTCACCGGACAGGGAGACCCAGCATTTT. Protein sequence: CASSPDRETQHF.

This clone was found once. V is TRBV28 and J is TRBJ1-2; D may be TRBD1 (5 bases). V was clipped by 7 bases and J by 4 bases, with 19 bases between them. Germline lookup yields CDR1 MDHEN and CDR2 SYDVKM. This CDR3 is 15 amino acids long. The CDR3, as DNA: TGTGCCAGCATATTTATGATAGGGGCTACCTATGGCTACACCTTC. Its protein is CASIFMIGATYGYTF.

The rearrangement joins TRBV10-3 to TRBJ1-5; D uncertain. The CDR3 spans 14 residues. Trimming shortened V by 5 bases and J by 2 bases, and 10 bases separated the two germline ends. Germline CDR1 ENHRY, CDR2 SYGVKD. The CDR3 is CAISPDQGNQPQHF. The CDR3 region has the DNA TGTGCCATCAGTCCCGACCAGGGCAATCAGCCCCAGCATTTT.

For the CDR3, the DNA is TGTGCCAGCAGCTTCGGGACAGCGGCCTCCTACGAGCAGTACTTC. This sequence encodes CASSFGTAASYEQYF. The genes are TRBV7-6 and TRBJ2-7; 7 positions agree with TRBD1. The trim removed 3 bases at V and 0 bases at J, leaving 5 bases unmatched. The CDR3 length is 15 residues. Germline values: CDR1 SGHVS, CDR2 FNYEAQ.

This clone was observed a few times. The genes are TRBV19 and TRBJ2-5; 7 bases align to TRBD2. The CDR3 is made up of 14 amino acids. Trimming at V came to 1 base and at J to 4 bases, leaving 3 bases not matched to a gene. Germline lookup yields CDR1 LNHDA and CDR2 SQIVND (reference sequence). The CDR3 is CASSIAGGRETQYF. CDR3 DNA sequence: TGTGCCAGTAGTATAGCGGGGGGTAGAGAGACCCAGTACTTC.

This chain links TRBV7-3 with TRBJ2-3, with a tentative D call TRBD2 (5 bases). The CDR3 has 15 residues. The germline V gene has CDR1 SGHTA and CDR2 FQGTGA. V gave up 1 base and J gave up 1 base, with 9 bases separating them. The CDR3 loop reads CASSLIGRGTDTQYF. In nucleotides, the CDR3 is TGTGCCAGCAGCTTAATTGGGCGGGGCACAGATACGCAGTATTTT.

V usage is TRBV11-2 and J usage is TRBJ1-1, with 7 bases lining up with TRBD1. The CDR3 loop spans 15 amino acids. V trimming: 1 base; J trimming: 8 bases; junction bases outside the gene matches: 10. CDR1 and CDR2 (germline): SGHAT, FQNNGV. CDR3 amino acids: CASSLGPRDSEEAFF. The DNA for the CDR3 is TGTGCCAGCAGCTTAGGCCCCAGGGACAGCGAAGAAGCTTTCTTT.

The chain recombines TRBV5-1 with TRBJ2-2, with D unclear. The CDR3 covers 15 residues. Trimming took off 1 base at V and 4 bases at J, with 11 bases between the two ends. Germline loops: CDR1 SGHRS, CDR2 YFSETQ. The CDR3 DNA reads TGCGCCAGCAGCTTGACGCAGAAACCCACCGGGGAGCTGTTTTTT. Residues: CASSLTQKPTGELFF.

In DNA, the CDR3 is TGTGCCAGCAGTCGAGGGGGTACCGGGGAGCTGTTTTTT. As protein: CASSRGGTGELFF. The chain employs TRBV28 and TRBJ2-2; weak D call: TRBD1 (6 bases). Germline V gene sequence: CDR1 MDHEN, CDR2 SYDVKM. CDR3 length: 13 amino acids. V was trimmed by 5 bases and J by 5 bases, leaving 9 bases between them.

This clone occurred once. V and J are TRBV2 and TRBJ1-1, with D possibly being TRBD1 (6 bases). V lost 5 bases, J lost 7 bases, and 11 bases lay in between. Germline loops: CDR1 SNHLY, CDR2 FYNNEI. The CDR3 is 12 amino acids. The CDR3 loop reads CASSHREGEAFF. The CDR3 DNA sequence: TGTGCCAGCAGTCACAGGGAGGGTGAAGCTTTCTTT.

The V call is TRBV19, the J call TRBJ2-1, with D possibly matching TRBD2 (6 bases). In germline, CDR1 is LNHDA, CDR2 SQIVND (reference sequence). This CDR3 has 15 amino acids. Trimming shortened V by 7 bases and J by 0 bases, and 13 bases separated the two germline ends. As DNA, the CDR3 is TGTGCCAGTACCTGGGCGGGACGCTCCTACAATGAGCAGTTCTTC. It codes for CASTWAGRSYNEQFF.

This clone showed up just a few times. The rearrangement joins TRBV29-1 to TRBJ2-7, with TRBD2 matching 15 bases. CDR1 is SQVTM, CDR2 ANQGSEA, per germline. The length of the CDR3 is 12 residues. V was clipped by 7 bases and J by 6 bases; unmatched bases: 1. The DNA of the CDR3 is TGCAGCGCGGGACTAGCGGGAGGCGAGCAGTACTTC. Translation gives CSAGLAGGEQYF.

The chain recombines TRBV7-3 with TRBJ2-5, with TRBD2 identical over 13 bases. CDR1 is SGHTA and CDR2 is FQGTGA in the germline V gene. V was pared by 4 bases and J by 5 bases, with 4 bases of the junction left unmatched. The CDR3 covers 15 residues. Here the CDR3 reads CASSSPTSGRETQYF. As DNA, the CDR3 is TGTGCCAGCAGCTCTCCGACTAGCGGGAGGGAGACCCAGTACTTC.

The V call is TRBV4-1, the J call TRBJ2-1, with 14 bases fitting TRBD2. Per the germline V gene, CDR1 is MGHRA and CDR2 is YSYEKL. CDR3 length equals 20 residues. J was trimmed by 0 bases and V by 6 bases; bases with no gene match: 13. CDR3 DNA: TGCGCCAGCAGGCCCGTCGGGACTAGCGGGAGATATCGCTCCTACAATGAGCAGTTCTTC. The encoded protein is CASRPVGTSGRYRSYNEQFF.

The chain uses TRBV18 and TRBJ2-3; TRBD2 matches 13 bases. CDR3 length: 20 residues. The germline V gene has CDR1 KGHSH and CDR2 LQKENI. With 6 bases clipped from V and 0 bases from J, the junction kept 15 bases outside the gene matches. As DNA, the CDR3 is TGTGCCAGCTCGCCTAAAAAAAGGACTAGCGGGGGACCCAGCACAGATACGCAGTATTTT. Residues: CASSPKKRTSGGPSTDTQYF.

This clone was recorded a few times. This rearrangement joins TRBV30 to TRBJ1-1, with 7 bases lining up with TRBD1. V lost 5 bases and J lost 2; bases outside the gene matches: 5. Germline V gives CDR1 GTSNPN, CDR2 SVGIG (reference sequence). This CDR3 spans 13 amino acids. This chain's CDR3 is CAWETGFNTEAFF. In DNA form, the CDR3 reads TGTGCCTGGGAGACAGGGTTTAACACTGAAGCTTTCTTT.

This sequence joins TRBV5-1 and TRBJ2-5, with 9 nucleotides matching TRBD1. V dropped 4 bases and J dropped 5; count of bases not matched to a gene: 9. Per the germline V gene, CDR1 is SGHRS and CDR2 is YFSETQ. CDR3 length: 15 residues. The CDR3 reads CASSENTGGGETQYF. In nucleotides, the CDR3 is TGCGCCAGCAGCGAGAACACAGGGGGCGGGGAGACCCAGTACTTC.

CDR3 protein: CASSYSMSSTGNTIYF. The CDR3 region has the DNA TGTGCCAGCAGTTACTCGATGTCCAGTACTGGAAACACCATATATTTT. The chain links TRBV6-5 to TRBJ1-3; D is uncertain. CDR1 MNHEY and CDR2 SVGAGI come from the germline V gene. CDR3 length: 16 residues. Between the trimmed V and J ends, which lost 0 bases and 2 bases, there was a span of 11 bases.

V gene TRBV10-3 combines with J gene TRBJ1-1; 10 positions agree with TRBD1. This CDR3 spans 13 amino acids. V shed 7 bases, J shed 6 bases, and the junction held 5 bases outside the gene matches. Per the germline V gene, CDR1 is ENHRY and CDR2 is SYGVKD. DNA of the CDR3: TGTGCCATCACCAGACAGGGGGCCTCTGAAGCTTTCTTT. Its protein product is CAITRQGASEAFF.